This T cell receptor (beta chain) was found in a study of CD8 T cells in Susac syndrome (dated by TCRdb to between 2017 and 2020). In the study overall: Repertoire sequencing was used to test whether CD8+ T cell activation and differentiation in Susac syndrome was antigen driven. The clonality of the CD8+ T cell repertoire was compared across 12 healthy donors, roughly 14 Susac syndrome patients and fewer than 16 multiple sclerosis patients. On the study overall, not on this receptor specifically: The number of individuals in the TCR sequencing and HLA analysis was recognized as being relatively small.

Concerning this clonotype itself: What antigen it recognizes has not been identified. No quality values exist for individual bases; no much larger clone is one base distant.

Peripheral blood CD8+ and CD4+ T cells from healthy donors, Susac syndrome patients and multiple sclerosis patients were profiled using high-throughput TCR beta sequencing. Healthy donors were age- and sex-matched controls. Bulk CD8+ and CD4+ T cells were purified by magnetic negative isolation, while CD8+ TEMRA cells were enriched using FACS. Blood was collected in EDTA tubes and processed within 24 hours, with PBMCs isolated through density gradient centrifugation. PBMCs intended for TCR sequencing were cryopreserved in liquid nitrogen and were subsequently thawed in a 37 degrees C water bath. A purity of at least 90% was achieved for sorted or isolated CD4+, CD8+ and CD8+ TEMRA cells. CDR1 and CDR2 are drawn from the germline V gene: MNHEY, SVGEGT. Taken from cysteine to phenylalanine, the CDR3 has 14 residues. Here the CDR3 DNA is all that survives: 42 bases in frame from base 1. Trimming at the junction amounts to 0 bases on V and 3 bases on J, and the germline ends lie 8 bases apart.

RNA was extracted using the RNeasy kit, and roughly 0.5 to 1 ug of the RNA was reverse transcribed with random hexamers. The immunoSEQ multiplex PCR assay, which covers 54 Vbeta and 13 Jbeta segments, was used to amplify TCR beta CDR3 regions. Bias from PCR amplification was corrected by using a synthetic template baseline for primer optimization and for computational correction. Turning to the authors' computational methods: Reads were annotated to V, D and J genes according to IMGT and were analyzed with immunoSEQ Analyzer, with only productive sequences retained. Clonality was calculated as one minus the Shannon entropy normalized by log2 of the number of productive unique sequences. Public and private clones were assessed among the 100 most prevalent clones of each patient and control. Clones were defined as Susac-specific when absent from the healthy and MS cohorts, from about 970 published viral clones and from other ImmuneACCESS disease sequences. TCRdb reanalyzed the raw reads on its own, using fastp at Q25 for trimming and MiXCR for clone calling, and kept in-frame beta chains. Under each unique CDR3 protein, matching rows form one entry showing the most common genes and DNA. TCRdb's processing, not the study's, gives the V and J calls here. The sample profile shows approximately 100,000 distinct CDR3 sequences; roughly 92% of them were found once. The top ten constitute over 0.1% of the sample.

The V and J segments used are TRBV6-2 or TRBV6-3 and TRBJ1-1; TRBD1 is a weak D gene call, 5 bases matching. The sequencing input was CD8+ T cells from PBMCs. This TCR was sampled from a human donor in good health. The sequenced DNA: TGTGCCAGCAGTTACTCATCAGGGTACACTGAAGCTTTCTTT. It is translated as CASSYSSGYTEAFF.